Each of the 26 T cell receptor beta chains below was sequenced from the same sample in a study of shared clonotypes between healthy human individuals. Clones were read by immunoSEQ multiplex PCR, and TCRdb kept only the in-frame ones, dropping some. Altogether hundreds of thousands of clones are present, approximately 79% being singletons, with the ten largest covering 10% to 13%. Specimen: memory CD4+ T cells sorted from blood. Subset: CD45RA-negative fraction. The receptor set was obtained from a man younger than 45 in good health.

This clone was observed a few times. Other DNA sequences in the same sample also yield this CDR3. The chain joins TRBV5-5 to TRBJ2-6; D is undetermined. The CDR3 is 14 residues long. The V and J ends lost 1 base and 4 bases respectively, with 6 bases between them. Germline CDR1 SGHKS, CDR2 YYEKEE (reference sequence). This CDR3 is CASSLLGGANVLTF. The DNA of the CDR3 is TGTGCCAGCAGCTTGTTAGGGGGGGCCAACGTCCTGACTTTC.

This clone was observed a few times. This sequence joins TRBV27 and TRBJ2-3; 12 bases line up with TRBD2. This CDR3 has 16 amino acids. V lost 6 bases and J lost 0; bases outside the gene matches: 4. Looked up from germline, CDR1 is MNHEY and CDR2 is SMNVEV (reference sequence). The CDR3 DNA follows: TGTGCCAGCAGACCTCTAGCGGGAGGGAGCACAGATACGCAGTATTTT. It yields the protein CASRPLAGGSTDTQYF.

The rearrangement links TRBV7-2 to TRBJ2-1; D is perhaps TRBD1 (6 bases). Trimming left V 1 base short and J 5 bases short, with 15 bases between. Germline V gene data show CDR1 as SGHTA and CDR2 as FQGNSA. The CDR3 has 16 amino acids. CDR3 coding DNA: TGTGCCAGCAGCTTAGGATCAGGGGCCTACAACAATGAGCAGTTCTTC. This codes for CASSLGSGAYNNEQFF.

This clone was detected ten times or more. Written as DNA, the CDR3 is TGTGCCAGCAGCTTGTCGACCAGGGGCACCGGGGAGCTGTTTTTT. Its translation: CASSLSTRGTGELFF. The V gene is TRBV5-8, the J gene TRBJ2-2; maybe TRBD1 (6 bases). Deletions cut 1 base from V and 4 bases from J, with 11 bases between. CDR1 and CDR2 from the germline V gene are SGHTS and YDEGEE. The CDR3 length is 15 residues.

V gene TRBV5-6 combines with J gene TRBJ1-1; D call uncertain. Germline CDR1 and CDR2: SGHDT and YYEEEE. V dropped 0 bases and J dropped 1 base, with 16 bases sitting between them. This CDR3 is 17 amino acids long. Here the CDR3 DNA reads TGTGCCAGCAGCTTGGCCGGAGGACTATCGGCGAACACTGAAGCTTTCTTT. It encodes CASSLAGGLSANTEAFF.

The chain recombines TRBV5-4 with TRBJ1-1; no clear D. Germline CDR1 and CDR2: SGHNT and YYREEE (reference sequence). V gave up 0 bases and J gave up 1 base, with 7 bases separating them. The CDR3 loop spans 14 amino acids. The CDR3 DNA reads TGTGCCAGCAGCTTGGTGAGTTCGAACACTGAAGCTTTCTTT. This translates into CASSLVSSNTEAFF.

J is TRBJ2-7 and V is TRBV6-5; 7 bases agree with TRBD2. There are 14 residues in the CDR3. Unmatched junction bases numbered 7, after V lost 5 bases and J lost 3 bases. Germline CDR1 is MNHEY and CDR2 is SVGAGI. CDR3 sequence: CASSPLGGYYEQYF. CDR3 DNA sequence: TGTGCCAGCAGTCCACTCGGGGGGTACTACGAGCAGTACTTC.

V gene TRBV7-2 combines with J gene TRBJ2-1; tentatively, D is TRBD1 (6 bases). V lost 5 bases and J lost 7, with 9 bases in between. Germline V CDR1 and CDR2: SGHTA, FQGNSA. The CDR3 sequence is 12 residues long. The CDR3 loop is CASSSTGNEQFF. DNA of the CDR3: TGTGCCAGCAGCAGTACAGGGAATGAGCAGTTCTTC.

This chain links TRBV7-9 with TRBJ1-3; D gene uncertain. V lost 4 bases to trimming and J lost 2 bases, with 0 bases between them. The CDR3 loop spans 11 amino acids. CDR1 SEHNR and CDR2 FQNEAQ come from the germline V gene (reference sequence). CDR3 nucleotides: TGTGCCAGCAGCTCTGGAAACACCATATATTTT. Translating gives CASSSGNTIYF.

Only one count was recorded for this clone. V gene TRBV9 combines with J gene TRBJ2-2; possibly TRBD2 for D (5 bases). Per germline, CDR1 SGDLS and CDR2 YYNGEE. This CDR3 contains 16 residues. The V and J ends lost 0 bases and 3 bases respectively, with 12 bases between them. CDR3 sequence reads: CASSVGVSEYTGELFF. The CDR3 DNA sequence: TGTGCCAGCAGCGTAGGGGTTAGCGAATACACCGGGGAGCTGTTTTTT.

V is TRBV7-2 and J is TRBJ2-1, with D perhaps TRBD2 (6 bases). This CDR3 is built from 15 residues. Germline values: CDR1 SGHTA, CDR2 FQGNSA. V dropped 3 bases and J dropped 0 bases, with 9 bases sitting between them. CDR3 loop: CASSFGGHSYNEQFF. Here the CDR3 DNA reads TGTGCCAGCAGCTTTGGAGGGCACTCCTACAATGAGCAGTTCTTC. Based on the CDR3 plus reference TRBV7-2 and TRBJ2-1, the full variable domain is GAGVSQSPSNKVTEKGKDVELRCDPISGHTALYWYRQSLGQGLEFLIYFQGNSAPDKSGLPSDRFSAERTGGSVSTLTIQRTQQEDSAVYLCASSFGGHSYNEQFFGPGTRLTVL.

The rearrangement links TRBV5-1 to TRBJ2-7, with 8 positions matching TRBD1. CDR3 length equals 15 residues. CDR1 and CDR2 from the germline V gene are SGHRS and YFSETQ. The J segment lost 3 bases and the V segment lost 0 bases, leaving 5 bases of the junction unmatched. The CDR3 region has the DNA TGCGCCAGCAGCTTGGGGACAGGGATCAACTACGAGCAGTACTTC. Amino acid sequence: CASSLGTGINYEQYF. The complete variable domain, with remaining parts taken from reference TRBV5-1 and TRBJ2-7, reads KAGVTQTPRYLIKTRGQQVTLSCSPISGHRSVSWYQQTPGQGLQFLFEYFSETQRNKGNFPGRFSGRQFSNSRSEMNVSTLELGDSALYLCASSLGTGINYEQYFGPGTRLTVT.

This clone was detected only a few times. The CDR3 protein is CASSLGGRRGTDTQYF. As DNA, the CDR3 is TGTGCCAGCAGCTTGGGAGGGAGGAGAGGCACAGATACGCAGTATTTT. The V gene is TRBV5-4, the J gene TRBJ2-3; possible D gene TRBD2, 6 bases. The germline CDR1 and CDR2 sequences are SGHNT and YYREEE (reference sequence). The CDR3 loop spans 16 amino acids. Trimming took 0 bases from V and 1 from J, leaving 12 bases between them. Complete variable domain (other parts from reference TRBV5-4 and TRBJ2-3): ETGVTQSPTHLIKTRGQQVTLRCSSQSGHNTVSWYQQALGQGPQFIFQYYREEENGRGNFPPRFSGLQFPNYSSELNVNALELDDSALYLCASSLGGRRGTDTQYFGPGTRLTVL.

The chain uses TRBV14 and TRBJ2-3; 9 positions agree with TRBD2. The CDR3 has 16 amino acids. Germline trimming cut 4 bases from V and 1 base from J; bases unmatched to any gene: 6. CDR1 is SGHDN, CDR2 FVKESK, per germline. DNA for the CDR3: TGTGCCAGCAGCCGCCAAGCGGGAGGCCGCACAGATACGCAGTATTTT. Residues: CASSRQAGGRTDTQYF.

The rearrangement joins TRBV27 to TRBJ2-6; no clear D gene. There are 14 residues in the CDR3. The V and J ends lost 3 bases and 0 bases respectively, with 3 bases between them. The germline CDR1 and CDR2 sequences are MNHEY and SMNVEV (reference sequence). The CDR3 loop reads CASSFGSGANVLTF. The CDR3 DNA sequence: TGTGCCAGCAGTTTCGGCTCTGGGGCCAACGTCCTGACTTTC.

The genes are TRBV10-1 and TRBJ2-7; no definite D call. The CDR3 length is 13 residues. V was cut by 3 bases and J by 1 base, with 7 bases left in between. Germline V gene data show CDR1 as WNHNN and CDR2 as SYGVQD (reference sequence). The CDR3 loop reads CASSDTFSYEQYF. CDR3 DNA sequence: TGCGCCAGCAGTGACACGTTTTCCTACGAGCAGTACTTC.

This clone occurred many times. The J gene is TRBJ2-7, the V gene TRBV28, with D perhaps TRBD2 (5 bases). The CDR3 spans 13 residues. V dropped 8 bases and J dropped 3 bases, with 14 bases sitting between them. Germline V CDR1 and CDR2: MDHEN, SYDVKM. In nucleotides, the CDR3 is TGTGCCAGCCTCGGACTTACCTACTACGAGCAGTACTTC. It yields the protein CASLGLTYYEQYF.

The J gene is TRBJ2-3, the V gene TRBV18, with 12 bases matching TRBD2. This CDR3 has 18 amino acids. Trimming removed 3 bases from V and 0 bases from J; junction bases left unmatched: 7. In germline, CDR1 is KGHSH, CDR2 LQKENI. The CDR3 DNA follows: TGTGCCAGCTCACCTACGACTAGCGGGAGCGCAAGCACAGATACGCAGTATTTT. It codes for CASSPTTSGSASTDTQYF. Looking up the rest from reference TRBV18 and TRBJ2-3 gives the full variable domain: NAGVMQNPRHLVRRRGQEARLRCSPMKGHSHVYWYRQLPEEGLKFMVYLQKENIIDESGMPKERFSAEFPKEGPSILRIQQVVRGDSAAYFCASSPTTSGSASTDTQYFGPGTRLTVL.

This chain links TRBV7-2 with TRBJ2-1; 11 nucleotides align to TRBD2. Germline CDR1 SGHTA, CDR2 FQGNSA. This CDR3 has 13 residues. In nucleotides, the CDR3 is TGTGCGGTGGCTAGCGGGAGGATCGGTGAGCAGTTCTTC. Translated, it gives CAVASGRIGEQFF.

This chain connects TRBV5-5 to TRBJ2-2; 10 bases agree with TRBD1. Trimming cost V 4 bases and J 6 bases; bases outside gene matches: 6. The CDR3 spans 15 residues. Germline loops: CDR1 SGHKS, CDR2 YYEKEE (reference sequence). In DNA, the CDR3 is TGTGCCAGCAGCCCTCGACAGGGGGCGTCCGGGGAGCTGTTTTTT. This sequence encodes CASSPRQGASGELFF.

In nucleotides, the CDR3 is TGTGCCATCGGAGGGAACACCGGGGAGCTGTTTTTT. Translated, it gives CAIGGNTGELFF. This chain connects TRBV6-6 to TRBJ2-2; D might be TRBD2 (5 bases). The germline V gene encodes CDR1 MNHNY and CDR2 SVGAGI (reference sequence). The CDR3 extends over 12 amino acids. Trimming removed 10 bases from V and 1 base from J, with 7 bases in between.

This clone has just a few counts. V is TRBV28 and J is TRBJ2-7, with TRBD2 as a possible D gene (6 bases). This CDR3 has 14 amino acids. Germline-derived CDR1 and CDR2 are MDHEN and SYDVKM. V lost 1 base to trimming and J lost 2 bases, with 9 bases between them. CDR3 nucleotides: TGTGCCAGCAGTTTATCGGGAGTAGCCTACGAGCAGTACTTC. This translates into CASSLSGVAYEQYF.

The J gene is TRBJ2-7, the V gene TRBV15, with TRBD2 identical over 9 bases. The V gene end was trimmed by 3 bases and the J gene end by 6 bases; junction bases not matched to a gene: 9. The CDR3 runs 15 residues. Per the germline V gene, CDR1 is LNHNV and CDR2 is YYDKDF (reference sequence). The CDR3 region has the DNA TGTGCCACCAGCAGTGGGCGGGGGGGCTCTGGCGAGCAGTACTTC. Translation: CATSSGRGGSGEQYF. Filled out from reference TRBV15 and TRBJ2-7, the complete variable domain reads DAMVIQNPRYQVTQFGKPVTLSCSQTLNHNVMYWYQQKSSQAPKLLFHYYDKDFNNEADTPDNFQSRRPNTSFCFLDIRSPGLGDTAMYLCATSSGRGGSGEQYFGPGTRLTVT.

A word on this clone: Its ends do not fully match the called genes, so a read error is possible. This sequence joins TRBV7-2 and TRBJ2-7; 9 nucleotides match TRBD2. The CDR3 consists of 15 residues. Per the germline V gene, CDR1 is SGHTA and CDR2 is FQGNSA. CDR3 DNA sequence: TGTGCCAGCAGCCCATCCCCCTGGGTGACTAGCGGTAGGAAGTTC. It codes for CASSPSPWVTSGRKF. The full variable domain, its missing parts supplied by reference TRBV7-2 and TRBJ2-7, is GAGVSQSPSNKVTEKGKDVELRCDPISGHTALYWYRQSLGQGLEFLIYFQGNSAPDKSGLPSDRFSAERTGGSVSTLTIQRTQQEDSAVYLCASSPSPWVTSGRKFGPGTRLTVT.

The chain recombines TRBV10-1 with TRBJ2-5, with 10 bases that match TRBD2. This CDR3 is built from 13 residues. CDR1 is WNHNN, CDR2 SYGVQD, per germline (reference sequence). The trim removed 8 bases at V and 4 bases at J, leaving 4 bases unmatched. The CDR3 nucleotides are TGCGCCAGCTCCAGCGGGAGGGTAGAGACCCAGTACTTC. Translated, it gives CASSSGRVETQYF.

This clone has just a few counts. The chain uses TRBV6-1 and TRBJ2-3; 8 bases align to TRBD1. Per the germline V gene, CDR1 is MNHNS and CDR2 is SASEGT. The CDR3 is made up of 15 amino acids. The junction had 7 bases not matched to a gene; V was cut back by 4 bases and J by 4 bases. In DNA form, the CDR3 reads TGTGCCAGCAGTGGTGACAGGGGAGGTGCAGATACGCAGTATTTT. Protein product: CASSGDRGGADTQYF.